The 3 T cell receptor beta chains reported below all come from one sample, sequenced in a study of blood T cell repertoires in COVID-19. Clones were read by immunoSEQ multiplex PCR, and TCRdb kept only the in-frame ones, dropping some. The table has 150,000 to 200,000 clones, approximately 80% seen once; the top ten hold 13%. Source material: PBMCs or T cells enriched from blood (not recorded which). The source is an older woman who had recovered from COVID-19.

Here the CDR3 reads CASSTGQGEQFF. CDR3 sequence (DNA): TGTGCCAGCTCGACGGGACAGGGGGAGCAGTTCTTC. The chain carries TRBV18 and TRBJ2-1; TRBD1 matches at 10 bases. Trimming cost V 6 bases and J 10 bases; bases outside gene matches: 3. Per the germline V gene, CDR1 is KGHSH and CDR2 is LQKENI. The CDR3 spans 12 residues. Variable domain in full (rest from reference TRBV18 and TRBJ2-1): NAGVMQNPRHLVRRRGQEARLRCSPMKGHSHVYWYRQLPEEGLKFMVYLQKENIIDESGMPKERFSAEFPKEGPSILRIQQVVRGDSAAYFCASSTGQGEQFFGPGTRLTVL.

This clone was detected a few times. The J gene is TRBJ1-6, the V gene TRBV28, with 7 positions matching TRBD1. From germline, CDR1 is MDHEN and CDR2 SYDVKM. The CDR3 totals 14 residues. J lost 5 bases, V lost 8 bases, and 6 bases had no gene match. Here the CDR3 DNA reads TGTGCCAGCCTTACGGGACAGAATAATTCACCCCTCCACTTT. It codes for CASLTGQNNSPLHF.

This clone turned up a few times. The rearrangement uses TRBV29-1 and TRBJ2-7; D is perhaps TRBD2 (5 bases). Germline V lookup: CDR1 SQVTM, CDR2 ANQGSEA. Trimming removed 1 base at V and 6 bases at J, with 13 bases between. The CDR3 is 13 amino acids. CDR3 nucleotides: TGCAGCGTTGAAGGGGCGGGTCTCGGCGAGCAGTACTTC. It is translated as CSVEGAGLGEQYF.